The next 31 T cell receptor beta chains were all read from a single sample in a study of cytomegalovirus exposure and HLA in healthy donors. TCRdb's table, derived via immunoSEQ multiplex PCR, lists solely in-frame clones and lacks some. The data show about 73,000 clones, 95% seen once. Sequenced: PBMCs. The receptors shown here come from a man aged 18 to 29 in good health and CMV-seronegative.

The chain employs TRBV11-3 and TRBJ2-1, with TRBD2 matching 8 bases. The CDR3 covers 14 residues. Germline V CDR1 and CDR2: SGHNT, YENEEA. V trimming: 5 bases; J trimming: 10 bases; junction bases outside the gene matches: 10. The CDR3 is CASSLSAGAGEQFF. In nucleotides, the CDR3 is TGTGCCAGCAGCCTCTCAGCGGGGGCGGGGGAGCAGTTCTTC.

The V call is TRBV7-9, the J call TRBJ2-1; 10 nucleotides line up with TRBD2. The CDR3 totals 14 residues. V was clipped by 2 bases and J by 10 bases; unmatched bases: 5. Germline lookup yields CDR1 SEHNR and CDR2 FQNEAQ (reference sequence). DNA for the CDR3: TGTGCCAGCAGCTTAATTAGCGGGGGGAGCGAGCAGTTCTTC. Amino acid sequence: CASSLISGGSEQFF.

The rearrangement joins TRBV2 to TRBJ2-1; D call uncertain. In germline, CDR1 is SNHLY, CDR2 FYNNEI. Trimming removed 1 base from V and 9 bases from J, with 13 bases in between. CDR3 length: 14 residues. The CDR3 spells CASSEDLYLPEQFF. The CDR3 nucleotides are TGTGCCAGCAGTGAAGATCTATACCTTCCTGAGCAGTTCTTC.

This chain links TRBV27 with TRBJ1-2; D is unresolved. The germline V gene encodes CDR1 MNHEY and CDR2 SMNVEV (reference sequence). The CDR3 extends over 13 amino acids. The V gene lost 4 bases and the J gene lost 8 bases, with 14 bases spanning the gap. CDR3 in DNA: TGTGCCAGCAGTTCAAGTCAGAGGTTAGGCTACACCTTC. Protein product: CASSSSQRLGYTF.

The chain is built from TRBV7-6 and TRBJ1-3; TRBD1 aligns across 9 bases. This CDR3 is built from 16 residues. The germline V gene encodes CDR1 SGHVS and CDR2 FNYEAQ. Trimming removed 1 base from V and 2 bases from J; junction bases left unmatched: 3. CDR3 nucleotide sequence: TGTGCCAGCAGCTTAGGACAGGGGGAAGCTGGAAACACCATATATTTT. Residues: CASSLGQGEAGNTIYF.

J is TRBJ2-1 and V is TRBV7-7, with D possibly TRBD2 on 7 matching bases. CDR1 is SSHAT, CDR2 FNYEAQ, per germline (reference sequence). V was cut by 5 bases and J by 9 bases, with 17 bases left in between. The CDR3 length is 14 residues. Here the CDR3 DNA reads TGTGCCAGCAGCCAGAGCGGGACAAATGGTGAGCAGTTCTTC. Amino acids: CASSQSGTNGEQFF.

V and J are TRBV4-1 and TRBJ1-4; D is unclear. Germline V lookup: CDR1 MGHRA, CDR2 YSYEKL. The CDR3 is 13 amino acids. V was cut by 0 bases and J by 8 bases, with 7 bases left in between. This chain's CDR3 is CASSQDRLEKLFF. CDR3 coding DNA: TGCGCCAGCAGCCAAGATCGGTTGGAAAAACTGTTTTTT.

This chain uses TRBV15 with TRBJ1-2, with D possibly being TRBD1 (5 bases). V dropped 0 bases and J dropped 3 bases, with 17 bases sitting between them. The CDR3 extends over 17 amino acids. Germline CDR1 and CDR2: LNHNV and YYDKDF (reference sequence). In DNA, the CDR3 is TGTGCCACCAGCAGAGATAGGGGTCTCTATTCTGACTATGGCTACACCTTC. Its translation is CATSRDRGLYSDYGYTF.

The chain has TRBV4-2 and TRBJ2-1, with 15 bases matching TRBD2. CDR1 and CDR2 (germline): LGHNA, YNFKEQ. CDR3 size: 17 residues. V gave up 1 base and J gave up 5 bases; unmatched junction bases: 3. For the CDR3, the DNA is TGTGCCAGCAGCCAAGCCGGACTAGCGGGGGGGCACAATGAGCAGTTCTTC. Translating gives CASSQAGLAGGHNEQFF.

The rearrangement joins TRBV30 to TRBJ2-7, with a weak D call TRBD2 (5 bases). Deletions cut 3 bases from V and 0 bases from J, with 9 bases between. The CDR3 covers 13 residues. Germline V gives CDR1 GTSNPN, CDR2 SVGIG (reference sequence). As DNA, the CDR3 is TGTGCCTGGAGATCGGGGAGCTCCTACGAGCAGTACTTC. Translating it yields CAWRSGSSYEQYF.

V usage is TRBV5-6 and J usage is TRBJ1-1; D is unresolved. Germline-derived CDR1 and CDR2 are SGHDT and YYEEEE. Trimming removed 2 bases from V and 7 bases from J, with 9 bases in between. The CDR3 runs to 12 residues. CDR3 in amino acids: CASSFGDGEAFF. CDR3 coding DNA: TGTGCCAGCAGCTTTGGAGACGGTGAAGCTTTCTTT.

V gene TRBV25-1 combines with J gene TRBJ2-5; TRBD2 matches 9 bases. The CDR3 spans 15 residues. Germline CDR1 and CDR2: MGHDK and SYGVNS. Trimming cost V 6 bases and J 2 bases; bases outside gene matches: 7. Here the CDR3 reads CASRDSGGKQETQYF. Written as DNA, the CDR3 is TGTGCCAGCAGGGATAGCGGGGGTAAACAAGAGACCCAGTACTTC.

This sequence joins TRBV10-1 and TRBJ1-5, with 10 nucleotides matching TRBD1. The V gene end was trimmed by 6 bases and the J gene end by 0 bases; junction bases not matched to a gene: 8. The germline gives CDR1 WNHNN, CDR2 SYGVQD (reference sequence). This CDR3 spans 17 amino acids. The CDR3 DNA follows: TGCGCCAGCAGGAAAGGGACAGGGGTATATAGCAATCAGCCCCAGCATTTT. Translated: CASRKGTGVYSNQPQHF.

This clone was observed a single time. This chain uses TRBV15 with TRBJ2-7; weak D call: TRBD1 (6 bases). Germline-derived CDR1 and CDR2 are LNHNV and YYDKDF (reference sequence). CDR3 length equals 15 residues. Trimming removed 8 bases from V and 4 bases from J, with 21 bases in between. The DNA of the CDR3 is TGTGCCACCGGGGCCGGCAGGGGAATGTCGTACGAGCAGTACTTC. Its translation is CATGAGRGMSYEQYF.

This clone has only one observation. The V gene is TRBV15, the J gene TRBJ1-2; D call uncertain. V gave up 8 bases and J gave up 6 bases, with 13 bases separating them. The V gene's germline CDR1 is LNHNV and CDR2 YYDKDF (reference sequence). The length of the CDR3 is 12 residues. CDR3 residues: CATGSGINGYTF. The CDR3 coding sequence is TGTGCCACCGGGAGTGGAATTAATGGCTACACCTTC.

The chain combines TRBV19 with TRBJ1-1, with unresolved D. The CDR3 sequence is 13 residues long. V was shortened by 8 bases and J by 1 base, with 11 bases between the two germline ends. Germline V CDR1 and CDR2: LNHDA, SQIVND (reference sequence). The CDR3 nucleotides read TGTGCCAGTCGGGTGGCCGCGAACACTGAAGCTTTCTTT. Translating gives CASRVAANTEAFF.

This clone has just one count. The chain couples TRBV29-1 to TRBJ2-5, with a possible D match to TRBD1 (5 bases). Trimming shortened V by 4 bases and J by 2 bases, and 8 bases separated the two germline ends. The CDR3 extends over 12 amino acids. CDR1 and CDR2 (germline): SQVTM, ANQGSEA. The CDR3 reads CSVGTPQETQYF. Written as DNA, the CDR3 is TGCAGCGTTGGGACACCGCAAGAGACCCAGTACTTC.

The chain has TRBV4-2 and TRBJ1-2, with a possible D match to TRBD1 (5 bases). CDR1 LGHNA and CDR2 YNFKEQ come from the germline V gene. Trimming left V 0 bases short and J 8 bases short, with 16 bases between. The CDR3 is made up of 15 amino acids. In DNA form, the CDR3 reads TGTGCCAGCAGCCAAGATTTCGGGGGGTTTGGCGGCTACACCTTC. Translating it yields CASSQDFGGFGGYTF.

The CDR3 coding sequence is TGTGCCAGCAGCTTAGGCATACTCACTGAAGCTTTCTTT. Amino acids: CASSLGILTEAFF. J is TRBJ1-1 and V is TRBV7-6; no firm D call. Trimming took off 1 base at V and 4 bases at J, with 7 bases between the two ends. The CDR3 has 13 amino acids. Germline V gives CDR1 SGHVS, CDR2 FNYEAQ.

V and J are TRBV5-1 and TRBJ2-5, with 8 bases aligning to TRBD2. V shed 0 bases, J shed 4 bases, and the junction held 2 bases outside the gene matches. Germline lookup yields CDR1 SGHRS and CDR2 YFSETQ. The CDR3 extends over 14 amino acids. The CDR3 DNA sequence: TGCGCCAGCAGCTTGGCGGGGGGGCGAGAGACCCAGTACTTC. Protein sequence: CASSLAGGRETQYF. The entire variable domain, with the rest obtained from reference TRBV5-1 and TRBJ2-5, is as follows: KAGVTQTPRYLIKTRGQQVTLSCSPISGHRSVSWYQQTPGQGLQFLFEYFSETQRNKGNFPGRFSGRQFSNSRSEMNVSTLELGDSALYLCASSLAGGRETQYFGPGTRLLVL.

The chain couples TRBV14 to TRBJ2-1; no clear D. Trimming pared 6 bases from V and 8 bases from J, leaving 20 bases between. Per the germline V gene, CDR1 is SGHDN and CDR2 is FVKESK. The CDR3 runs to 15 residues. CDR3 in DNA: TGTGCCAGCAGTCTTAGTCTTGGGCGAATTGATGAGCAGTTCTTC. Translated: CASSLSLGRIDEQFF.

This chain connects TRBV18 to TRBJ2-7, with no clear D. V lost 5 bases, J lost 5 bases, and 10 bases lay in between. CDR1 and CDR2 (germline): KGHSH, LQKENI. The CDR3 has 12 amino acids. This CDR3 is CASSNPPDEQYF. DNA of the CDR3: TGTGCCAGCTCAAACCCCCCGGACGAGCAGTACTTC.

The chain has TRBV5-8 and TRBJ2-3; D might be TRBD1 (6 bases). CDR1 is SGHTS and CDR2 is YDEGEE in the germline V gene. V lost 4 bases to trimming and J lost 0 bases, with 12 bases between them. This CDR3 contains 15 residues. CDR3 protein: CASSARGFSTDTQYF. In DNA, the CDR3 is TGTGCCAGCAGCGCCAGGGGTTTTAGCACAGATACGCAGTATTTT.

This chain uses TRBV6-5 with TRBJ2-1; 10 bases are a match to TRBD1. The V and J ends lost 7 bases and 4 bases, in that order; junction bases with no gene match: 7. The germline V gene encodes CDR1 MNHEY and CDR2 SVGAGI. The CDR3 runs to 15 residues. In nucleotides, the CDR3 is TGTGCCAGCACCGCGGGACAGGGGCTTTACAATGAGCAGTTCTTC. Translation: CASTAGQGLYNEQFF.

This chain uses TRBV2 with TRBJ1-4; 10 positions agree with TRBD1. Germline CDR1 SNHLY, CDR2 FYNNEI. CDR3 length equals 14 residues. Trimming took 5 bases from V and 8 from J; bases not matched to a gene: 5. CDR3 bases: TGTGCCAGCAGTATCCGGGACAGGGGAGAAAAACTGTTTTTT. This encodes CASSIRDRGEKLFF.

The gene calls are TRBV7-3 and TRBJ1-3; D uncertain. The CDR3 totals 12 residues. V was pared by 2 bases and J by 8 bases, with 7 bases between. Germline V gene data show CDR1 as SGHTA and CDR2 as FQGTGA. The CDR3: CASSLGGDTIYF. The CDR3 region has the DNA TGTGCCAGCAGCTTAGGAGGCGACACCATATATTTT.

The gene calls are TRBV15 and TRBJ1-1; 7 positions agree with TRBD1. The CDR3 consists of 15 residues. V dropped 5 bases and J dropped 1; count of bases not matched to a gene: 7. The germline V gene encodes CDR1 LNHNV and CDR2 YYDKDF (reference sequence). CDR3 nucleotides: TGTGCCACCAGCGCGACAGGGTGGGGGAACACTGAAGCTTTCTTT. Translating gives CATSATGWGNTEAFF. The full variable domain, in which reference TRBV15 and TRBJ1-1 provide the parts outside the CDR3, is DAMVIQNPRYQVTQFGKPVTLSCSQTLNHNVMYWYQQKSSQAPKLLFHYYDKDFNNEADTPDNFQSRRPNTSFCFLDIRSPGLGDTAMYLCATSATGWGNTEAFFGQGTRLTVV.

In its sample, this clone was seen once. In DNA form, the CDR3 reads TGTGCCAGCAGTTATACGCGGGGGGGCAAAGAGACCCAGTACTTC. Protein sequence: CASSYTRGGKETQYF. V gene TRBV27 combines with J gene TRBJ2-5; TRBD2 agrees at 9 bases. CDR3 length: 15 residues. Germline loops: CDR1 MNHEY, CDR2 SMNVEV (reference sequence). The J segment lost 3 bases and the V segment lost 4 bases, leaving 6 bases of the junction unmatched.

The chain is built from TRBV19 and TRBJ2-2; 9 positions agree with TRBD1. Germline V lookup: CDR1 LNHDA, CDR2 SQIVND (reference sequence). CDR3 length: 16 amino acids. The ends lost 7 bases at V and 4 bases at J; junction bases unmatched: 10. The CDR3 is CASTLADRGVTGELFF. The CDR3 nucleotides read TGTGCCAGTACCCTTGCGGACAGGGGTGTCACCGGGGAGCTGTTTTTT.

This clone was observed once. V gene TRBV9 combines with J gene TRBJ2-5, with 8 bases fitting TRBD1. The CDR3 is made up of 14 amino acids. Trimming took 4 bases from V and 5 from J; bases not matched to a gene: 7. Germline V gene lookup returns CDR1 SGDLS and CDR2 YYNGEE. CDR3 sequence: CASSKRQGMETQYF. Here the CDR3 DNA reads TGTGCCAGCAGCAAACGACAGGGGATGGAGACCCAGTACTTC.

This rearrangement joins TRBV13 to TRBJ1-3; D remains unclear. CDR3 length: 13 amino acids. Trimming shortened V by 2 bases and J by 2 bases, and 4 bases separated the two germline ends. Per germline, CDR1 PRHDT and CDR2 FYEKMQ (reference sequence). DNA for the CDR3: TGTGCCAGCAGCTTACCTCCTGGAAACACCATATATTTT. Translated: CASSLPPGNTIYF.